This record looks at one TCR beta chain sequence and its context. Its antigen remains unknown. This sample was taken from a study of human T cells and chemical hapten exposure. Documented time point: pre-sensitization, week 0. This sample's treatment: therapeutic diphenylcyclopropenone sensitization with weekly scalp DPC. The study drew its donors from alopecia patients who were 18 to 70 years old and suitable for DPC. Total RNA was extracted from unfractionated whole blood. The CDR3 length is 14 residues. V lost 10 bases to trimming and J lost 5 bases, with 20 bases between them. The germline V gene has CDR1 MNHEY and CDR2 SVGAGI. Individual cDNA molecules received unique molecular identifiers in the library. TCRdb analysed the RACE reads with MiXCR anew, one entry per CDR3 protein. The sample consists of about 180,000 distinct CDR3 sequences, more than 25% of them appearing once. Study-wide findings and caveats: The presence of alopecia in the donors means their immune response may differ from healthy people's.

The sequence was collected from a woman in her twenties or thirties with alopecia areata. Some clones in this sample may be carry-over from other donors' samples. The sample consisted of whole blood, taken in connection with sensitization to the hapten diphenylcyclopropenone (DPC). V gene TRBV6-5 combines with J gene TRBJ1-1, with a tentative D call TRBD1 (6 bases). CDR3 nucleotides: TGTGCCACCCGGGGGGCCGTAAGGGAGACTGAAGCTTTCTTT. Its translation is CATRGAVRETEAFF.